This record covers a single T cell receptor (beta chain). The antigen is not known. Using immunoSEQ multiplex PCR, the repertoire was profiled, and TCRdb retains in-frame clones only, with some absent. This sample has approximately 130,000 clones, with roughly 92% found just once. This CDR3 has 16 residues. From germline, CDR1 is SGHRS and CDR2 YFSETQ. V lost 2 bases and J 4 bases, leaving 13 bases between the germline ends. The sample comes from a study of T cell responses to AZD1222 COVID-19 vaccine. Findings and limits, study-wide: Spike-specific TCR breadth and depth grew following two AZD1222 doses. The CD4 TCRs associated with vaccination extended across spike and predominated at 160-218 and 743-854.

Source: peripheral blood, taken 28 days after the second AZD1222 dose. The V and J genes are TRBV5-1 and TRBJ1-6, with D perhaps TRBD1 (5 bases). The origin of this receptor is an adult who received the AZD1222 COVID-19 vaccine. The DNA of the CDR3 is TGCGCCAGCAGCTTTGAGGGGTCGGGGTATAATTCACCCCTCCACTTT. Protein product: CASSFEGSGYNSPLHF.